This T cell receptor (beta chain) appears in the sequencing data of a study of long-term antiretroviral therapy in people with HIV. Survey level was the resolution at which the v3.0 immunoSEQ assay ran. Sequencing was performed with immunoSEQ multiplex PCR; in TCRdb, only in-frame clones are kept and a portion is missing. The sample shows 30,000 to 50,000 clones, 70% to 90% of them seen only once. This clone was detected only a few times. The specimen comprised unsorted PBMCs, sampled 1.2 years after starting antiretroviral therapy. The sequence derives from a woman between 45 and 60 years old with HIV.

CDR3 in amino acids: CASSGLRVGQPQHF. The CDR3 DNA is TGTGCCAGCAGTGGGCTCAGGGTCGGGCAGCCCCAGCATTTT. The chain is built from TRBV6-1 and TRBJ1-5; a weak D match, TRBD1 (5 bases). The CDR3 has 14 amino acids. Trimming removed 4 bases from V and 7 bases from J, with 14 bases in between. Germline CDR1 and CDR2: MNHNS and SASEGT.